These T cell receptor beta chains were read from a single sample in a study of Tregs in tolerant kidney transplant recipients. Clones were read by immunoSEQ multiplex PCR, and TCRdb kept only the in-frame ones, dropping some. This sample has about 240,000 clones, with about 80% found just once. What was sequenced was CD4+ T cells from blood. Receptor source: a human donor in good health. CDR3s include the opening cysteine and the closing phenylalanine or tryptophan. D genes are given only for firm matches.

TRBV6-6	.	TRBJ1-5	CASSDPTGQHF
TRBV11-2	.	TRBJ2-7	CASSFGGPPFYEQYF
TRBV29-1	.	TRBJ2-3	CSVEPQRTDTQYF
TRBV9	TRBD1	TRBJ2-5	CASSATGAGETQYF
TRBV5-1	TRBD1	TRBJ2-1	CASSGTGGFDNEQFF
TRBV4-1	.	TRBJ2-7	CASSQDEGAGAEQYF
TRBV5-4	.	TRBJ2-5	CASSLVAGAQETQYF
TRBV7-4	.	TRBJ1-5	CASSYGSGRVYSNQPQHF
TRBV2	.	TRBJ2-1	CASSPGPSYNEQFF
TRBV5-5	.	TRBJ1-3	CASSLALAGNTIYF
TRBV19	.	TRBJ2-7	CASSINYRFYEQYF
TRBV4-1	.	TRBJ2-1	CASSQVGRRKNEQFF
TRBV7-9	TRBD1	TRBJ1-2	CASSLTGTGNYGYTF
TRBV6-5	TRBD1	TRBJ2-1	CASRTDRGYYNEQFF
TRBV7-2	.	TRBJ2-7	CASMAGPEPSSYEQYF
TRBV18	TRBD1	TRBJ2-1	CASSLNRQGASNEQFF
TRBV7-2	TRBD1	TRBJ1-1	CASSLEQGVIAFF